This passage covers 29 T cell receptor beta chains from one sample sequenced in a study of T cell responses to AZD1222 COVID-19 vaccine. Data came from immunoSEQ multiplex PCR; TCRdb stores just in-frame clones and leaves some out. The repertoire holds roughly 150,000 clones, with over 85% as singletons. Sequences were derived from peripheral blood, sampled on day 0 of AZD1222 vaccination. Every receptor here comes from an adult in good health.

This clone appeared once. The chain joins TRBV7-9 to TRBJ1-4; the D is unclear. CDR1 SEHNR and CDR2 FQNEAQ come from the germline V gene (reference sequence). V shed 6 bases and J shed 8 bases, with 7 bases lying between them. This CDR3 comprises 11 residues. CDR3 sequence (DNA): TGTGCCAGCAGTCCGGGGGAAAAACTGTTTTTT. Its translation is CASSPGEKLFF.

CDR3 in DNA: TGTGCCAGCTCACCACTCAACCCGGGGACTGAAGCTTTCTTT. Amino acids: CASSPLNPGTEAFF. V usage is TRBV18 and J usage is TRBJ1-1; D not certain. The CDR3 is made up of 14 amino acids. The germline V gene encodes CDR1 KGHSH and CDR2 LQKENI. Deletions cut 1 base from V and 5 bases from J, with 11 bases between.

The chain couples TRBV18 to TRBJ2-6; D gene ambiguous. The CDR3 extends over 16 amino acids. From germline, CDR1 is KGHSH and CDR2 LQKENI. V was shortened by 3 bases and J by 0 bases, with 9 bases between the two germline ends. CDR3: CASSPLSTSGANVLTF. CDR3 sequence (DNA): TGTGCCAGCTCACCCTTGTCCACCTCTGGGGCCAACGTCCTGACTTTC.

This sequence joins TRBV5-1 and TRBJ2-7; 8 bases agree with TRBD1. This CDR3 spans 15 amino acids. CDR1 SGHRS and CDR2 YFSETQ come from the germline V gene. V was pared by 5 bases and J by 6 bases, with 13 bases of the junction left unmatched. The CDR3 sequence: CASRDLVTGVGEQYF. CDR3 in DNA: TGCGCCAGCAGGGACCTTGTGACAGGGGTCGGCGAGCAGTACTTC.

This sequence joins TRBV29-1 and TRBJ1-2; D is undetermined. This CDR3 has 10 amino acids. V lost 5 bases and J lost 8, with 9 bases in between. In germline, CDR1 is SQVTM, CDR2 ANQGSEA. The CDR3 is CSVYMGGYTF. The CDR3 DNA reads as TGCAGCGTTTACATGGGCGGCTACACCTTC.

Comment on this clone: The same CDR3 arises from other DNA sequences in this sample as well. The genes are TRBV30 and TRBJ1-5, with 7 bases that match TRBD1. The CDR3 loop spans 13 amino acids. The germline gives CDR1 GTSNPN, CDR2 SVGIG (reference sequence). Trimming cost V 5 bases and J 4 bases; bases outside gene matches: 5. The CDR3 reads CAWRGQTNQPQHF. For the CDR3, the DNA is TGTGCCTGGCGGGGACAGACAAATCAGCCCCAGCATTTT.

The rearrangement uses TRBV6-2 or TRBV6-3 and TRBJ1-1; D is ambiguous. Germline assignment: CDR1 MNHEY and CDR2 SVGEGT. The CDR3 sequence is 14 residues long. Deletions cut 7 bases from V and 0 bases from J, with 12 bases between. The CDR3 coding sequence is TGTGCCAGCATCCCACATAACATGAACACTGAAGCTTTCTTT. Its translation is CASIPHNMNTEAFF.

CDR3 bases: TGTGCCAGCAGCTTAATTGGTCTGGAACGCACAGATACGCAGTATTTT. Translation gives CASSLIGLERTDTQYF. The gene calls are TRBV11-2 and TRBJ2-3; no clear D gene. V gave up 2 bases and J gave up 1 base, with 13 bases separating them. CDR3 length: 16 residues. CDR1 and CDR2 (germline): SGHAT, FQNNGV. The full variable domain, completed using reference TRBV11-2 and TRBJ2-3, is EAGVAQSPRYKIIEKRQSVAFWCNPISGHATLYWYQQILGQGPKLLIQFQNNGVVDDSQLPKDRFSAERLKGVDSTLKIQPAKLEDSAVYLCASSLIGLERTDTQYFGPGTRLTVL.

V usage is TRBV7-9 and J usage is TRBJ1-3, with unresolved D. V gave up 5 bases and J gave up 2 bases, with 7 bases separating them. Germline V lookup: CDR1 SEHNR, CDR2 FQNEAQ (reference sequence). The length of the CDR3 is 13 residues. The DNA of the CDR3 is TGTGCCAGCAGCCGGACGACTGGAAACACCATATATTTT. This encodes CASSRTTGNTIYF.

The rearrangement joins TRBV13 to TRBJ2-3; 9 nucleotides agree with TRBD2. CDR3 length equals 16 residues. Germline V gene sequence: CDR1 PRHDT, CDR2 FYEKMQ (reference sequence). Trimming removed 2 bases from V and 6 bases from J; junction bases left unmatched: 9. The CDR3 sequence: CASSLRLAGSRDTQYF. The CDR3 region has the DNA TGTGCCAGCAGCTTACGCCTAGCGGGAAGTCGGGATACGCAGTATTTT.

The gene calls are TRBV25-1 and TRBJ1-5; TRBD1 agrees at 10 bases. Germline trimming cut 4 bases from V and 2 bases from J; bases unmatched to any gene: 2. The CDR3 covers 15 residues. CDR1 and CDR2 from the germline V gene are MGHDK and SYGVNS. The CDR3 DNA follows: TGTGCCAGCAGTGGACAGGGGGCGCGCAATCAGCCCCAGCATTTT. Translation: CASSGQGARNQPQHF.

This clone was found once. V usage is TRBV4-2 and J usage is TRBJ2-3, with 9 bases fitting TRBD2. The length of the CDR3 is 16 residues. The ends lost 3 bases at V and 1 base at J; junction bases unmatched: 5. Germline V gives CDR1 LGHNA, CDR2 YNFKEQ. CDR3 amino acids: CASSQGRTSGTDTQYF. Here the CDR3 DNA reads TGTGCCAGCAGCCAGGGGAGGACTAGCGGCACAGATACGCAGTATTTT.

This chain connects TRBV6-5 to TRBJ2-7; TRBD1 matches 7 bases. The length of the CDR3 is 14 residues. J gave up 1 base and V 2 bases, and 2 bases lay outside the gene matches. Germline-derived CDR1 and CDR2 are MNHEY and SVGAGI. CDR3 sequence (DNA): TGTGCCAGCAGTTACAGGGGGCGATCCTACGAGCAGTACTTC. Its translation is CASSYRGRSYEQYF.

The genes are TRBV2 and TRBJ1-5; D is undetermined. Trimming took 1 base from V and 4 from J, leaving 8 bases between them. The CDR3 is 14 residues long. Germline V gives CDR1 SNHLY, CDR2 FYNNEI. This CDR3 reads CASSEGRRNQPQHF. In DNA, the CDR3 is TGTGCCAGCAGTGAAGGGCGGCGGAATCAGCCCCAGCATTTT.

The CDR3 DNA reads TGTGCCAGCAAGACCCCGGATGGCTACACCTTC. Protein product: CASKTPDGYTF. V gene TRBV6-5 combines with J gene TRBJ1-2, with D uncertain. CDR3 size: 11 residues. Trimming took 7 bases from V and 6 from J, leaving 9 bases between them. CDR1 is MNHEY and CDR2 is SVGAGI in the germline V gene.

The gene calls are TRBV30 and TRBJ1-2; D unresolved. V was shortened by 2 bases and J by 4 bases, with 8 bases between the two germline ends. The CDR3 spans 12 residues. The germline V gene has CDR1 GTSNPN and CDR2 SVGIG (reference sequence). CDR3 DNA: TGTGCCTGGAGTCCCAACCCCTATGGCTACACCTTC. Protein: CAWSPNPYGYTF.

This chain uses TRBV23-1 with TRBJ1-5; D is unclear. TRBV23-1 is reported as an ORF; its role is uncertain. This CDR3 region has 18 residues. The V end was cut by 0 bases, the J end by 6 bases, with 21 bases between. Here the CDR3 DNA reads TGCGCCAGCAGTCAATCGACACGGTCGAAAACTCGAGGTCAGCCCCAGCATTTT. Encoded protein: CASSQSTRSKTRGQPQHF.

The rearrangement links TRBV12-3 or TRBV12-4 to TRBJ1-1; no clear D. The CDR3 totals 13 residues. V gave up 7 bases and J gave up 1 base, with 10 bases separating them. CDR3 residues: CASILTGNTEAFF. For the CDR3, the DNA is TGTGCCAGCATTCTGACCGGGAACACTGAAGCTTTCTTT.

This chain's CDR3 is CASSLPARGGSTDTQYF. The DNA for the CDR3 is TGCGCCAGCAGCTTGCCGGCCCGGGGCGGAAGCACAGATACGCAGTATTTT. This chain joins TRBV5-1 and TRBJ2-3; either TRBD1 or TRBD2 may supply D (5 bases each). The CDR3 is made up of 17 amino acids. CDR1 is SGHRS and CDR2 is YFSETQ in the germline V gene. Trimming removed 1 base at V and 0 bases at J, with 15 bases between.

V is TRBV5-1 and J is TRBJ1-3; 7 bases map to TRBD1. Per the germline V gene, CDR1 is SGHRS and CDR2 is YFSETQ. The CDR3 is 14 amino acids. Germline trimming cut 4 bases from V and 2 bases from J; bases unmatched to any gene: 3. CDR3 residues: CASSPGTAGNTIYF. DNA for the CDR3: TGCGCCAGCAGCCCGGGGACAGCTGGAAACACCATATATTTT.

This clone appeared once. The chain recombines TRBV6-2 or TRBV6-3 with TRBJ1-4; 8 bases align to TRBD1. The V and J ends lost 2 bases and 10 bases, in that order; junction bases with no gene match: 9. The CDR3 is 15 residues long. Germline CDR1 and CDR2: MNHEY and SVGEGT. CDR3: CASSYVGQGRGKLFF. CDR3 in DNA: TGTGCCAGCAGTTACGTAGGACAGGGAAGAGGAAAACTGTTTTTT.

The V and J genes are TRBV6-2 or TRBV6-3 and TRBJ1-6; TRBD1 matches 8 bases. The germline CDR1 and CDR2 sequences are MNHEY and SVGEGT. This CDR3 is built from 16 residues. After removal of 2 bases from V and 12 bases from J, the junction contained 12 bases not matched to a gene. CDR3 coding DNA: TGTGCCAGCAGTTACCGGGCAGGGACAGGAAGGGAACCCCTCCACTTT. Amino acids: CASSYRAGTGREPLHF.

This clone was seen just once. This chain connects TRBV10-3 to TRBJ1-2; D remains ambiguous. Germline CDR1 ENHRY, CDR2 SYGVKD. Trimming took off 0 bases at V and 4 bases at J, with 9 bases between the two ends. This CDR3 has 14 residues. The CDR3 spells CAISESGTLYGYTF. The CDR3 DNA sequence: TGTGCCATCAGTGAGTCTGGTACCCTCTATGGCTACACCTTC.

The CDR3 DNA follows: TGTGCCAGCAGCTTCGAGCGGGAGAATACGCAGTATTTT. Its protein is CASSFERENTQYF. The V call is TRBV11-3, the J call TRBJ2-3; 8 bases map to TRBD2. This CDR3 has 13 amino acids. With V trimmed by 3 bases and J by 7 bases, 3 bases remained unmatched. Germline V CDR1 and CDR2: SGHNT, YENEEA.

The V gene is TRBV7-2, the J gene TRBJ1-4, with D unresolved. From germline, CDR1 is SGHTA and CDR2 FQGNSA. The CDR3 runs 15 residues. With 3 bases removed from V and 5 bases from J, the gap between germline ends came to 13 bases. The CDR3 sequence is CASSFFAQMNEKLFF. The CDR3 DNA follows: TGTGCCAGCAGCTTTTTTGCACAGATGAATGAAAAACTGTTTTTT.

The V and J genes are TRBV19 and TRBJ2-7, with no clear D. Germline lookup yields CDR1 LNHDA and CDR2 SQIVND (reference sequence). V dropped 3 bases and J dropped 1 base, with 13 bases sitting between them. The CDR3 length is 15 residues. Here the CDR3 DNA reads TGTGCCAGTAGTATTGGGGTGGGCAAGTCCTACGAGCAGTACTTC. Protein: CASSIGVGKSYEQYF. The variable domain in full, with the rest retrieved from reference TRBV19 and TRBJ2-7, is DGGITQSPKYLFRKEGQNVTLSCEQNLNHDAMYWYRQDPGQGLRLIYYSQIVNDFQKGDIAEGYSVSREKKESFPLTVTSAQKNPTAFYLCASSIGVGKSYEQYFGPGTRLTVT.

This clone was picked up one time. V gene TRBV7-2 combines with J gene TRBJ2-3; no definite D call. This CDR3 region has 13 residues. Trimming removed 4 bases from V and 12 bases from J, with 17 bases in between. Germline CDR1 reads SGHTA; CDR2 reads FQGNSA. CDR3 in DNA: TGTGCCAGCAGCTCCCCACGGATTTACGTACAGTATTTT. This gives the protein CASSSPRIYVQYF.

The rearrangement uses TRBV11-2 and TRBJ2-5, with a weak D call TRBD2 (6 bases). Per the germline V gene, CDR1 is SGHAT and CDR2 is FQNNGV. The V end lost 5 bases, the J end lost 4 bases, and 11 bases lay between the germline ends. The CDR3 is 13 residues long. Written as DNA, the CDR3 is TGTGCCAGCAGCCCGGGACTCGGAGAGACCCAGTACTTC. It codes for CASSPGLGETQYF.

The DNA of the CDR3 is TGTGCCAGCAGCTTAACCCGGTCGGCTGAAGCTTTCTTT. This sequence encodes CASSLTRSAEAFF. The V gene is TRBV7-3, the J gene TRBJ1-1; no firm D call. V lost 0 bases to trimming and J lost 6 bases, with 8 bases between them. CDR3 length: 13 amino acids. Germline assignment: CDR1 SGHTA and CDR2 FQGTGA.